One and the same sample provided the 30 T cell receptor beta chains below, sequenced in a study of blood T cells in healthy people across ages. The authors ran a second PCR of 7 to 11 cycles using a sample-barcoded 5' primer and a J-beta primer mix. From the 5' RACE reads, TCRdb called clonotypes with MiXCR, one entry per CDR3 protein. The top ten clones hold 25% to 35% of a sample with fewer than 800,000 distinct CDR3 sequences, approximately 50% of them seen once. The specimen sequenced was blood. Source of these receptors: a woman aged 55-69 years in good health.

V usage is TRBV9 and J usage is TRBJ2-6; possible D gene TRBD2, 5 bases. V was trimmed by 1 base and J by 0 bases, leaving 8 bases between them. The CDR3 covers 16 residues. From germline, CDR1 is SGDLS and CDR2 YYNGEE. The CDR3 is CASSVYSGSGANVLTF. The DNA of the CDR3 is TGTGCCAGCAGCGTATACAGCGGCTCTGGGGCCAACGTCCTGACTTTC. Full variable domain (missing parts from reference TRBV9 and TRBJ2-6): DSGVTQTPKHLITATGQRVTLRCSPRSGDLSVYWYQQSLDQGLQFLIQYYNGEERAKGNILERFSAQQFPDLHSELNLSSLELGDSALYFCASSVYSGSGANVLTFGAGSRLTVL.

This clonotype was seen more than once but under ten times. This sequence joins TRBV7-9 and TRBJ2-5; D remains unclear. Germline CDR1 and CDR2: SEHNR and FQNEAQ (reference sequence). Deletions cut 5 bases from V and 1 base from J, with 17 bases between. The CDR3 sequence is 16 residues long. Here the CDR3 DNA reads TGTGCCAGCAGCGGGCGGAAGTTGGGTGGCCAAGAGACCCAGTACTTC. This gives the protein CASSGRKLGGQETQYF.

The chain carries TRBV6-2 or TRBV6-3 and TRBJ2-1; D possibly corresponds to TRBD1 (6 bases). Trimming took 3 bases from V and 0 from J, leaving 12 bases between them. The CDR3 has 16 amino acids. Germline assignment: CDR1 MNHEY and CDR2 SVGEGT. This chain's CDR3 is CASSYWGRSSYNEQFF. CDR3 sequence (DNA): TGTGCCAGCAGTTATTGGGGGCGGAGCTCCTACAATGAGCAGTTCTTC.

This clonotype turned up a few times. The chain uses TRBV5-1 and TRBJ2-1; 10 bases align to TRBD2. CDR1 is SGHRS, CDR2 YFSETQ, per germline. V shed 2 bases and J 2 bases; nucleotides not matched to a gene: 1. The CDR3 covers 15 residues. The CDR3 nucleotides are TGCGCCAGCAGCTTACTAGCGGGGACCTACAATGAGCAGTTCTTC. As protein: CASSLLAGTYNEQFF. The whole variable domain, filled in from reference TRBV5-1 and TRBJ2-1, reads KAGVTQTPRYLIKTRGQQVTLSCSPISGHRSVSWYQQTPGQGLQFLFEYFSETQRNKGNFPGRFSGRQFSNSRSEMNVSTLELGDSALYLCASSLLAGTYNEQFFGPGTRLTVL.

The sample holds a few counts of this clonotype. This sequence joins TRBV6-1 and TRBJ2-5; TRBD2 aligns across 8 bases. Trimming removed 2 bases from V and 4 bases from J; junction bases left unmatched: 9. The CDR3 has 16 residues. Germline loops: CDR1 MNHNS, CDR2 SASEGT. The CDR3 loop reads CASSERHSGRAETQYF. The CDR3, as DNA: TGTGCCAGCAGTGAACGTCACAGCGGGAGAGCAGAGACCCAGTACTTC.

This clonotype has more than one count but fewer than ten. CDR3 region: CASTTTGGPTYEQYF. The CDR3 DNA follows: TGTGCCAGCACCACGACAGGGGGCCCGACCTACGAGCAGTACTTC. The chain employs TRBV7-2 and TRBJ2-7; the match to TRBD1 covers 10 bases. This CDR3 has 15 residues. Germline V gives CDR1 SGHTA, CDR2 FQGNSA. After removal of 7 bases from V and 2 bases from J, the junction contained 8 bases not matched to a gene.

This clonotype was seen at least ten times. The rearrangement uses TRBV2 and TRBJ2-7; the D is unclear. CDR1 and CDR2 from the germline V gene are SNHLY and FYNNEI. V dropped 0 bases and J dropped 7 bases, with 4 bases sitting between them. CDR3 length: 11 residues. DNA for the CDR3: TGTGCCAGCAGTGAAGCGGGGGAGCAGTACTTC. Amino acids: CASSEAGEQYF. Combining the CDR3 with reference TRBV2 and TRBJ2-7 gives the whole variable domain EPEVTQTPSHQVTQMGQEVILRCVPISNHLYFYWYRQILGQKVEFLVSFYNNEISEKSEIFDDQFSVERPDGSNFTLKIRSTKLEDSAMYFCASSEAGEQYFGPGTRLTVT.

This chain uses TRBV6-2 or TRBV6-3 with TRBJ1-5; 10 nucleotides align to TRBD1. CDR3 length: 14 residues. V trimming: 6 bases; J trimming: 7 bases; junction bases outside the gene matches: 6. Germline V CDR1 and CDR2: MNHEY, SVGEGT. In DNA, the CDR3 is TGTGCCAGCAGGCCGGGACAGGGGTGGCAGCCCCAGCATTTT. Translation gives CASRPGQGWQPQHF.

The rearrangement joins TRBV11-2 to TRBJ2-5; 8 bases match TRBD2. Germline CDR1 SGHAT, CDR2 FQNNGV. V lost 2 bases and J lost 11; bases outside the gene matches: 13. The CDR3 has 15 amino acids. The CDR3 here is CASSLNVLAGHEQYF. The CDR3 coding sequence is TGTGCCAGCAGCTTAAACGTTTTAGCGGGGCATGAGCAGTACTTC.

The chain couples TRBV4-3 to TRBJ2-7; 8 positions match TRBD1. The CDR3 contains 16 residues. Unmatched junction bases numbered 11, after V lost 3 bases and J lost 4 bases. The germline gives CDR1 LGHNA, CDR2 YSLEER. In nucleotides, the CDR3 is TGCGCCAGCAGCCACTCTATGACAGGGGTGCCGTACGAGCAGTACTTC. Translated: CASSHSMTGVPYEQYF.

The gene calls are TRBV28 and TRBJ2-7, with TRBD1 matching over 9 bases. Germline CDR1 and CDR2: MDHEN and SYDVKM. CDR3 size: 14 residues. V shed 5 bases and J 6 bases; nucleotides not matched to a gene: 8. The DNA of the CDR3 is TGTGCCAGCAGTCCCGGGGGACAGGGCTCCGAGCAGTACTTC. This gives the protein CASSPGGQGSEQYF.

This rearrangement joins TRBV2 to TRBJ1-1; the D is unclear. The V and J ends lost 0 bases and 4 bases respectively, with 9 bases between them. Germline CDR1 reads SNHLY; CDR2 reads FYNNEI. CDR3 length: 14 residues. The CDR3 loop is CASSEAEASTEAFF. DNA of the CDR3: TGTGCCAGCAGTGAAGCTGAGGCCTCCACTGAAGCTTTCTTT.

This clonotype was counted a few times. The rearrangement links TRBV4-2 to TRBJ2-7; TRBD2 matches 9 bases. The germline V gene encodes CDR1 LGHNA and CDR2 YNFKEQ. This CDR3 is 16 amino acids long. Trimming cost V 1 base and J 1 base; bases outside gene matches: 5. CDR3 sequence: CASSQGLAGRSYEQYF. The CDR3 nucleotides are TGTGCCAGCAGCCAAGGTCTAGCGGGGAGGTCCTACGAGCAGTACTTC.

The chain carries TRBV6-2 or TRBV6-3 and TRBJ2-1, with D unresolved. The CDR3 runs to 11 residues. From germline, CDR1 is MNHEY and CDR2 SVGEGT. V dropped 2 bases and J dropped 13 bases, with 9 bases sitting between them. The CDR3 reads CASSYAARQFF. In DNA, the CDR3 is TGTGCCAGCAGTTACGCAGCACGACAGTTCTTC.

V and J are TRBV28 and TRBJ2-5; no firm D call. This CDR3 has 13 amino acids. Trimming took off 5 bases at V and 5 bases at J, with 12 bases between the two ends. Germline CDR1 is MDHEN and CDR2 is SYDVKM. CDR3 region: CASSESSYETQYF. The CDR3, as DNA: TGTGCCAGCAGTGAATCATCCTACGAGACCCAGTACTTC.

The J gene is TRBJ1-2, the V gene TRBV20-1; D is possibly TRBD1 (5 bases). V dropped 3 bases and J dropped 1 base, with 15 bases sitting between them. The V gene's germline CDR1 is DFQATT and CDR2 SNEGSKA (reference sequence). The CDR3 contains 15 residues. The CDR3 DNA follows: TGCAGTGCTAGCGACACAGGACCCAGTAACTATGGCTACACCTTC. It yields the protein CSASDTGPSNYGYTF.

V usage is TRBV7-2 and J usage is TRBJ2-3; 13 bases agree with TRBD2. This CDR3 comprises 20 residues. Looked up from germline, CDR1 is SGHTA and CDR2 is FQGNSA. With 5 bases clipped from V and 2 bases from J, the junction kept 16 bases outside the gene matches. CDR3 DNA sequence: TGTGCCAGCAGCCTTGGGACTAGCGGGATAGGGGGCAGGGTCACAGATACGCAGTATTTT. Its protein product is CASSLGTSGIGGRVTDTQYF.

This clonotype was observed many times. This chain joins TRBV29-1 and TRBJ2-7, with 9 bases identical to TRBD1. Germline V gene lookup returns CDR1 SQVTM and CDR2 ANQGSEA. The CDR3 has 14 residues. V lost 1 base, J lost 2 bases, and 3 bases stayed unmatched. CDR3 coding DNA: TGCAGCGTTGAAGTGGGGACAGGGACCTACGAGCAGTACTTC. Translated, it gives CSVEVGTGTYEQYF.

The gene calls are TRBV2 and TRBJ1-1; D not certain. Per germline, CDR1 SNHLY and CDR2 FYNNEI. Trimming cost V 0 bases and J 1 base, with 3 bases left between them. This CDR3 has 13 residues. The CDR3 loop reads CASSEAPNTEAFF. The CDR3 region has the DNA TGTGCCAGCAGTGAAGCGCCGAACACTGAAGCTTTCTTT.

This chain links TRBV6-2 or TRBV6-3 with TRBJ2-6; unclear D gene. CDR1 and CDR2 from the germline V gene are MNHEY and SVGEGT. The CDR3 has 15 residues. Trimming stripped 4 bases from V and 0 bases from J, with 7 bases between. CDR3 nucleotide sequence: TGTGCCAGCAGTTTCAGCGCCTCTGGGGCCAACGTCCTGACTTTC. It translates to CASSFSASGANVLTF.

This clonotype has more than one count but fewer than ten. The genes are TRBV15 and TRBJ2-7; D is uncertain. Germline CDR1 is LNHNV and CDR2 is YYDKDF (reference sequence). V was pared by 6 bases and J by 3 bases, with 12 bases between. This CDR3 is 13 amino acids long. The CDR3 region is CATSKGRRYEQYF. The CDR3 nucleotides are TGTGCCACCAGTAAGGGCCGTCGCTACGAGCAGTACTTC.

This clonotype was counted a few times. The V call is TRBV6-4, the J call TRBJ2-3, with a possible D match to TRBD2 (5 bases). V lost 4 bases and J lost 1, with 9 bases in between. CDR1 MRHNA and CDR2 SNTAGT come from the germline V gene. CDR3 length: 14 residues. DNA of the CDR3: TGTGCCAGCAGTGTAGGGAGCGGCACAGATACGCAGTATTTT. This gives the protein CASSVGSGTDTQYF.

The chain couples TRBV20-1 to TRBJ2-5; D possibly uses TRBD1 or TRBD2 (5 bases each). The germline gives CDR1 DFQATT, CDR2 SNEGSKA (reference sequence). Trimming stripped 6 bases from V and 11 bases from J, with 13 bases between. CDR3 length equals 10 residues. The CDR3 nucleotides are TGCAGTGCCGAAGGCGAGGGGCAGTACTTC. Protein: CSAEGEGQYF.

This clonotype appeared a few times. V gene TRBV20-1 combines with J gene TRBJ1-2; possible D gene TRBD1, 5 bases. Looked up from germline, CDR1 is DFQATT and CDR2 is SNEGSKA (reference sequence). CDR3 length equals 13 residues. V lost 4 bases to trimming and J lost 10 bases, with 19 bases between them. CDR3 in amino acids: CSAIRTLGVDYTF. As DNA, the CDR3 is TGCAGTGCTATCCGGACATTGGGGGTCGACTACACCTTC.

The V gene is TRBV20-1, the J gene TRBJ1-2; 7 bases line up with TRBD1. CDR1 DFQATT and CDR2 SNEGSKA come from the germline V gene (reference sequence). The CDR3 is 16 residues long. J lost 4 bases, V lost 1 base, and 12 bases had no gene match. The CDR3 loop is CSARAADREYTYGYTF. The CDR3 coding sequence is TGCAGTGCTAGAGCAGCCGACAGGGAGTATACCTATGGCTACACCTTC.

This clonotype was recorded at least ten times. Possible read error: a much larger clone is one base away. CDR3 nucleotide sequence: TGCGCCAGCAGCTCATACGCCCCAAATACCCATTCACCCCCCCACTTT. The encoded protein is CASSSYAPNTHSPPHF. The rearrangement joins TRBV4-3 to TRBJ1-6, with unresolved D. CDR3 length: 16 amino acids. The germline CDR1 and CDR2 sequences are LGHNA and YSLEER.

The chain uses TRBV6-1 and TRBJ1-2; TRBD1 agrees at 11 bases. Germline V lookup: CDR1 MNHNS, CDR2 SASEGT. This CDR3 region has 14 residues. Trimming took 7 bases from V and 8 from J; bases not matched to a gene: 9. Written as DNA, the CDR3 is TGTGCCAGCATGATTACCGGGACAGGGGGAGGCTACACCTTC. Translated, it gives CASMITGTGGGYTF.

This clonotype was found a few times. The chain is built from TRBV7-9 and TRBJ1-4; D gene ambiguous. Germline CDR1 and CDR2: SEHNR and FQNEAQ (reference sequence). This CDR3 has 14 amino acids. V was pared by 4 bases and J by 8 bases, with 14 bases between. CDR3 nucleotide sequence: TGTGCCAGCAGCTACGGTGGGGTCGTGGAAAAACTGTTTTTT. It codes for CASSYGGVVEKLFF.

The chain uses TRBV6-2 or TRBV6-3 and TRBJ2-2; maybe TRBD1 (6 bases). V was trimmed by 6 bases and J by 4 bases, leaving 9 bases between them. Germline lookup yields CDR1 MNHEY and CDR2 SVGEGT. The CDR3 is 13 residues long. The DNA of the CDR3 is TGTGCCAGCAGCAGACAGGTCACCGGGGAGCTGTTTTTT. Its protein is CASSRQVTGELFF.

The chain carries TRBV13 and TRBJ1-1; D not certain. Trimming pared 3 bases from V and 8 bases from J, leaving 10 bases between. CDR1 is PRHDT, CDR2 FYEKMQ, per germline (reference sequence). CDR3 length: 12 amino acids. The chain's CDR3 is CASSLYSGEAFF. The CDR3 DNA follows: TGTGCCAGCAGCTTGTACTCGGGGGAAGCTTTCTTT.